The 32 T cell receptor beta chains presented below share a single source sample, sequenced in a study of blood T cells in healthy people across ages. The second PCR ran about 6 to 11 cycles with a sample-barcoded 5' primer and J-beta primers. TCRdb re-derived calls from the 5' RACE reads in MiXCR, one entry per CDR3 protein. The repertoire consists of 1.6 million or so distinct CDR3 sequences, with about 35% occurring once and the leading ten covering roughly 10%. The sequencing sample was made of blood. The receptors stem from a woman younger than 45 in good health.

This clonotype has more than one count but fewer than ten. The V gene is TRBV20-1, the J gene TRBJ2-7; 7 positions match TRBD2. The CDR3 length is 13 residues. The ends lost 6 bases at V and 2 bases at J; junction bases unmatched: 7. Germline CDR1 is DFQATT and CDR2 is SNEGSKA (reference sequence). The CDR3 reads CSATSGTTYEQYF. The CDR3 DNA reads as TGCAGTGCAACGAGCGGGACCACCTACGAGCAGTACTTC.

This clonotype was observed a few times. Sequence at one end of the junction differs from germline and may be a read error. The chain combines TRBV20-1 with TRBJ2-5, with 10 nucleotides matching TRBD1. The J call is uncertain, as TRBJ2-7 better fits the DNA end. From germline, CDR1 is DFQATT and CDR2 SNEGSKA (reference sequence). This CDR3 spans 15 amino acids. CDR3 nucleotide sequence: TGCAGTGTTAGAGATTCCGGGACAGGGGACTACGAGCAGTACTTC. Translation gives CSVRDSGTGDYEQYF.

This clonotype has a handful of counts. The CDR3 is CASFQRLAGVHEQYF. For the CDR3, the DNA is TGTGCCAGCTTTCAACGGCTAGCGGGAGTACACGAGCAGTACTTC. This chain uses TRBV27 with TRBJ2-7; 10 nucleotides agree with TRBD2. V shed 8 bases and J 5 bases; nucleotides not matched to a gene: 12. The germline CDR1 and CDR2 sequences are MNHEY and SMNVEV (reference sequence). This CDR3 has 15 residues.

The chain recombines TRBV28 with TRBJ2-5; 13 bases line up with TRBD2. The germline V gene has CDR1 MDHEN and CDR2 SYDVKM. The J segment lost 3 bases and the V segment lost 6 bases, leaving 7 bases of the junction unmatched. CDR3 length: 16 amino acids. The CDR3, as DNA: TGTGCCAGCAGCAGACTGGGACTAGCGGGGAAAGAGACCCAGTACTTC. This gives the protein CASSRLGLAGKETQYF.

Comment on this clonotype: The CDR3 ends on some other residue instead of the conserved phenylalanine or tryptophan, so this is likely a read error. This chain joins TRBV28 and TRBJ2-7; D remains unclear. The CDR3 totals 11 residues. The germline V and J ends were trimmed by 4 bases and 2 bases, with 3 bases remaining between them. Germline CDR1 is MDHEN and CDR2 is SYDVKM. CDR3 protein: CASSSTYEQYC. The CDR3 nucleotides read TGTGCCAGCAGTTCTACCTACGAGCAGTACTGC.

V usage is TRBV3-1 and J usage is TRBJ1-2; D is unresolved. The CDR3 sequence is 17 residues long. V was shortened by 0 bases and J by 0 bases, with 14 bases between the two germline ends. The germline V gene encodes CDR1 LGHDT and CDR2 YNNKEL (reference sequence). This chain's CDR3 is CASSQDYNAAANYGYTF. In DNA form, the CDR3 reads TGTGCCAGCAGCCAAGATTATAACGCGGCGGCTAACTATGGCTACACCTTC.

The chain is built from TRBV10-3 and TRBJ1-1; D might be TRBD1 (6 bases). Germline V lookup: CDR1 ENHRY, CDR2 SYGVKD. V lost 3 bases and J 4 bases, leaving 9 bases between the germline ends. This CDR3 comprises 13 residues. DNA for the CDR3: TGTGCCATCAGTGACAGGGGAAGCACTGAAGCTTTCTTT. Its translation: CAISDRGSTEAFF.

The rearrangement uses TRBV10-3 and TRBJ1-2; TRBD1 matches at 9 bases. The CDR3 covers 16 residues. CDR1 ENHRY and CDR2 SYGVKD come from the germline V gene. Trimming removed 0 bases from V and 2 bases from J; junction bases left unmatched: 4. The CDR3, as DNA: TGTGCCATCAGTGAGTCAACAGGGGGCTTCAACTATGGCTACACCTTC. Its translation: CAISESTGGFNYGYTF.

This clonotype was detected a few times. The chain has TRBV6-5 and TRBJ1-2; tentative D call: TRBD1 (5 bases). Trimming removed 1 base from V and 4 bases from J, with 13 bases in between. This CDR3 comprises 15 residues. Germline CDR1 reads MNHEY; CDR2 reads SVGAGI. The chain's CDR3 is CASSYFPGGVYGYTF. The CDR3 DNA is TGTGCCAGCAGTTACTTCCCGGGGGGAGTCTATGGCTACACCTTC.

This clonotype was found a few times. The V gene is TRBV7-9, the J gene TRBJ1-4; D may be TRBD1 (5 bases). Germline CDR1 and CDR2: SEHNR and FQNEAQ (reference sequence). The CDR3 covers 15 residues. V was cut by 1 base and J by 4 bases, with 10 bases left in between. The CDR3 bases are TGTGCCAGCAGCTTAGTCGCGGGGGGTAATGAAAAACTGTTTTTT. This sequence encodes CASSLVAGGNEKLFF.

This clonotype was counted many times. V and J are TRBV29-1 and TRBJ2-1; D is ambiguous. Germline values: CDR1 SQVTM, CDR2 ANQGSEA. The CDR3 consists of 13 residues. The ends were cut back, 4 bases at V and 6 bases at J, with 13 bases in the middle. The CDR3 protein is CSVAPTRLNEQFF. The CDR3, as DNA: TGCAGCGTTGCTCCGACCAGGCTCAATGAGCAGTTCTTC.

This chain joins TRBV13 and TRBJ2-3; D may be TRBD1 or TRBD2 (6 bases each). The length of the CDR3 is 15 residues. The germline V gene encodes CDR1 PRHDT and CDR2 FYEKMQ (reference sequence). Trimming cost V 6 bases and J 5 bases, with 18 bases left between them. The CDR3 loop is CASRGLISGVDTQYF. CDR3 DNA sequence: TGTGCCAGCAGGGGACTCATTTCAGGGGTAGATACGCAGTATTTT. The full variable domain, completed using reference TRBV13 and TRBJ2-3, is AAGVIQSPRHLIKEKRETATLKCYPIPRHDTVYWYQQGPGQDPQFLISFYEKMQSDKGSIPDRFSAQQFSDYHSELNMSSLELGDSALYFCASRGLISGVDTQYFGPGTRLTVL.

The CDR3 protein is CASSLVGRAKNEQYF. The CDR3 bases are TGTGCCAGCAGCTTAGTCGGGAGGGCCAAAAACGAGCAGTACTTC. V and J are TRBV11-2 and TRBJ2-7; 8 bases fit TRBD2. With 1 base clipped from V and 5 bases from J, the junction kept 7 bases outside the gene matches. In germline, CDR1 is SGHAT, CDR2 FQNNGV. The CDR3 consists of 15 residues.

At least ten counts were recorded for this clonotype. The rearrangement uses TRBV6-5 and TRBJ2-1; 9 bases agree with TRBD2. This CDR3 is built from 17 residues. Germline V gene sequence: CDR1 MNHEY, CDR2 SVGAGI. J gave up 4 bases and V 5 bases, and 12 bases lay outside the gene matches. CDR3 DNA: TGTGCCAGCAGTCACGATCTAGCGGGAAGACCGTACAATGAGCAGTTCTTC. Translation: CASSHDLAGRPYNEQFF.

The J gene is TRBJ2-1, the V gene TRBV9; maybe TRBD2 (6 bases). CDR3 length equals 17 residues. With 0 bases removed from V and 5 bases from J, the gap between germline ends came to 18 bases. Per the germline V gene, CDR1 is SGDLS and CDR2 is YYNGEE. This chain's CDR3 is CASSVEPTRGRHNEQFF. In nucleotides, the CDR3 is TGTGCCAGCAGCGTAGAACCCACCCGGGGGAGGCACAATGAGCAGTTCTTC.

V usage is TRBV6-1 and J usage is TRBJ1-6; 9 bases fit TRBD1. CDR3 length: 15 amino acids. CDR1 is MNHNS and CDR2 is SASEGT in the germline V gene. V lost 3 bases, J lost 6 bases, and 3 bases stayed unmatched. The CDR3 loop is CASSEGTGFNSPLHF. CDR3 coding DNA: TGTGCCAGCAGTGAGGGGACAGGGTTTAATTCACCCCTCCACTTT.

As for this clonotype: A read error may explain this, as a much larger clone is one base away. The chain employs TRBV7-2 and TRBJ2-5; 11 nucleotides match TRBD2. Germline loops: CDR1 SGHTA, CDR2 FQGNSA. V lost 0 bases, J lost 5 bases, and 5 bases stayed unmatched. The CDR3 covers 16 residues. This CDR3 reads CASSLAPSGGCETQYF. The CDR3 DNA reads TGTGCCAGCAGCTTAGCGCCTAGCGGGGGGTGTGAGACCCAGTACTTC.

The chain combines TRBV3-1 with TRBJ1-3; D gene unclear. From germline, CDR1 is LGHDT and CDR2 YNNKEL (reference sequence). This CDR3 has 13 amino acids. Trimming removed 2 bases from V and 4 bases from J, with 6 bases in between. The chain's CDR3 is CASSQQRGNTIYF. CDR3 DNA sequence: TGTGCCAGCAGCCAACAGAGAGGAAACACCATATATTTT.

The CDR3, as DNA: TGTGCCAGCAGCCTCGACAGGCGACAACGTCTTGGCACAGATACGCAGTATTTT. It specifies CASSLDRRQRLGTDTQYF. The rearrangement links TRBV6-1 to TRBJ2-3, with D maybe TRBD1 (6 bases). V was shortened by 6 bases and J by 1 base, with 23 bases between the two germline ends. The CDR3 extends over 18 amino acids. Germline CDR1 MNHNS, CDR2 SASEGT.

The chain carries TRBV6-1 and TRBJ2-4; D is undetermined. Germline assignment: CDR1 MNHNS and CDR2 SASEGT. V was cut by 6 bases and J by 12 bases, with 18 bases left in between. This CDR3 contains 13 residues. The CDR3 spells CASRGPRLASQYF. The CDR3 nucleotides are TGTGCCAGCAGAGGACCGAGGCTCGCATCTCAGTACTTC.

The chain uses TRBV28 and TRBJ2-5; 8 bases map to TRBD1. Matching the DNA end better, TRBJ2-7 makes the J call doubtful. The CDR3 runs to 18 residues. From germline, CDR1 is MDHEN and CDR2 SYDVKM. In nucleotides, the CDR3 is TGTGCCAGCAGTTTTGTGGAAAACCGCCCGACAGGGGCCTACGAGCAGTACTTC. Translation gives CASSFVENRPTGAYEQYF.

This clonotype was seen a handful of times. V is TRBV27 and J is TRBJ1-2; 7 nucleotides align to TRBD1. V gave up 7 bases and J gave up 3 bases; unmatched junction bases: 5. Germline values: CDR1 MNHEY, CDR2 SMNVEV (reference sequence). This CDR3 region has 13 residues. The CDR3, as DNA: TGTGCCAGCAAAGGGGGCTCGGACTATGGCTACACCTTC. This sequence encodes CASKGGSDYGYTF.

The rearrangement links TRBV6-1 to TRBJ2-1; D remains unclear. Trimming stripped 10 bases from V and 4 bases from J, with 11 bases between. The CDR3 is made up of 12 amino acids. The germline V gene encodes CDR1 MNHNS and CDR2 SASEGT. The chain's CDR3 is CAIKPRYNEQFF. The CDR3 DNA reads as TGTGCCATCAAGCCCCGTTACAATGAGCAGTTCTTC.

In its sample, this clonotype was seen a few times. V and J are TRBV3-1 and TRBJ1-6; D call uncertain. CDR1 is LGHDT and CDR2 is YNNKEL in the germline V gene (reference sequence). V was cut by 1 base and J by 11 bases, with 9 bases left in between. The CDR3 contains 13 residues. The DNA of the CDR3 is TGTGCCAGCAGCCAAGGGTTAGGGACACCCCTCCACTTT. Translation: CASSQGLGTPLHF. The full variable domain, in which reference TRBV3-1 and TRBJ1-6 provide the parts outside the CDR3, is DTAVSQTPKYLVTQMGNDKSIKCEQNLGHDTMYWYKQDSKKFLKIMFSYNNKELIINETVPNRFSPKSPDKAHLNLHINSLELGDSAVYFCASSQGLGTPLHFGNGTRLTVT.

The CDR3 region is CASSARHQGEAFF. The CDR3 DNA is TGTGCCAGCAGCGCTAGACACCAGGGGGAAGCTTTCTTT. The chain recombines TRBV5-5 with TRBJ1-1; D is perhaps TRBD1 (6 bases). Per germline, CDR1 SGHKS and CDR2 YYEKEE (reference sequence). CDR3 size: 13 residues. V was trimmed by 4 bases and J by 8 bases, leaving 15 bases between them.

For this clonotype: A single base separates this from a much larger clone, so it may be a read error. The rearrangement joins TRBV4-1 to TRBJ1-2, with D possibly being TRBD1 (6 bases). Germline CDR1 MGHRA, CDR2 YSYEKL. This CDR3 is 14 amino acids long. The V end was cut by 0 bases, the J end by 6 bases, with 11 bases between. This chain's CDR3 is CASSQEGRGNGYTF. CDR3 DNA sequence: TGCGCCAGCAGCCAAGAAGGCAGGGGTAATGGCTACACCTTC.

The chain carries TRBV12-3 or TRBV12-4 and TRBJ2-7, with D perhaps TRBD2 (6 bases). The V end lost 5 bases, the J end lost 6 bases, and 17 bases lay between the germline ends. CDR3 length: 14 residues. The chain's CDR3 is CASSPDSPGGEQYF. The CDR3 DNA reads TGTGCCAGCAGTCCGGACTCCCCCGGGGGCGAGCAGTACTTC.

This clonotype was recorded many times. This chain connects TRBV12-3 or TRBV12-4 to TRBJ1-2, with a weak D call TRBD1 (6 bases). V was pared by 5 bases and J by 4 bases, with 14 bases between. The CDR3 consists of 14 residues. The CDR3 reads CASSPEDSFYGYTF. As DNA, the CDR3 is TGTGCCAGCAGTCCAGAGGACAGTTTCTATGGCTACACCTTC.

DNA of the CDR3: TGCAGTGAAAGGGTAGGAGAGACCCAGTACTTC. Translated, it gives CSERVGETQYF. V usage is TRBV20-1 and J usage is TRBJ2-5; D is unclear. Germline values: CDR1 DFQATT, CDR2 SNEGSKA (reference sequence). The CDR3 is 11 amino acids. V was trimmed by 7 bases and J by 4 bases, leaving 10 bases between them.

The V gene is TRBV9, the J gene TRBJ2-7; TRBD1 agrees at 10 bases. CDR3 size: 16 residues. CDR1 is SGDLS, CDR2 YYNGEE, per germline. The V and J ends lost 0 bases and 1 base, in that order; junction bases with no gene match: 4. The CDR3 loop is CASSVGQGAHSYEQYF. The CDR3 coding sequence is TGTGCCAGCAGCGTAGGACAGGGGGCCCATTCCTACGAGCAGTACTTC.

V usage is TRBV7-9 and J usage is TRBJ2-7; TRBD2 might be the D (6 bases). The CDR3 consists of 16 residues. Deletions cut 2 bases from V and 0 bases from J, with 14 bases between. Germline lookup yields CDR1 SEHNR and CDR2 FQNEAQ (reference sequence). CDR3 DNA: TGTGCCAGCAGCTTACAAAGCGGAGGGTTCTCCTACGAGCAGTACTTC. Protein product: CASSLQSGGFSYEQYF.

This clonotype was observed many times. The CDR3 loop is CSARGTSGSSYEQYF. The CDR3 coding sequence is TGCAGTGCTAGGGGGACTAGCGGGTCCTCCTACGAGCAGTACTTC. The V and J genes are TRBV20-1 and TRBJ2-7; 12 bases are shared with TRBD2. This CDR3 region has 15 residues. The V gene end was trimmed by 3 bases and the J gene end by 0 bases; junction bases not matched to a gene: 3. CDR1 DFQATT and CDR2 SNEGSKA come from the germline V gene (reference sequence).